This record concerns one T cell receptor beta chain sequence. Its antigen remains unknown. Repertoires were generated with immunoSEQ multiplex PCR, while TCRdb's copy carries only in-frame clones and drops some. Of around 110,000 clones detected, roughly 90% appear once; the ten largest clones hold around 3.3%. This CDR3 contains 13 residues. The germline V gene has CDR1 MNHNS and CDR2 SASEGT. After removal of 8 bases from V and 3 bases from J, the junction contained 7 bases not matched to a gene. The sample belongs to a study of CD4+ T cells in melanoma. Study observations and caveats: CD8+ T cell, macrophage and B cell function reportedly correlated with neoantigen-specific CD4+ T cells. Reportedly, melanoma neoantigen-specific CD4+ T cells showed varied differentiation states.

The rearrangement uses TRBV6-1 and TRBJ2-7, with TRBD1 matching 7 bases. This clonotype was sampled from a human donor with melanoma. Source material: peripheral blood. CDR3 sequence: CASRRQGLYEQYF. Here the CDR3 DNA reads TGTGCCAGCCGGAGACAGGGCCTCTACGAGCAGTACTTC.